This TCR beta chain appears in the sequencing data of a study of T cell clonotyping in hematopoietic cell transplantation. Repertoires were generated with immunoSEQ multiplex PCR, while TCRdb's copy carries only in-frame clones and drops some. The repertoire consists of 29,000 or so clones, with roughly nine tenths occurring once and the leading ten covering approximately 12%. As for this clone: Antigen specificity is unknown.

The CDR3 totals 16 residues. Trimming shortened V by 4 bases and J by 0 bases, and 10 bases separated the two germline ends. Germline V gives CDR1 MNHEY, CDR2 SVGAGI. Overall study results and limits: Broader posttransplant TCR repertoire diversity was predicted by graft donor and pretransplant recipient Inverse Simpson Index values.

This TCR was sampled from a female patient in her 50s who had an allogeneic stem cell transplant from a related donor, so the T cells may come from the graft donor. Some clones in this sample may be carry-over from other donors' samples. The chain is built from TRBV6-5 and TRBJ1-6, with D possibly being TRBD1 (6 bases). Material: PBMCs, obtained 100 days after allogeneic stem cell transplant. CDR3 nucleotide sequence: TGTGCCAGCAGTTCACAGGGTAGCTCCTATAATTCACCCCTCCACTTT. It codes for CASSSQGSSYNSPLHF.